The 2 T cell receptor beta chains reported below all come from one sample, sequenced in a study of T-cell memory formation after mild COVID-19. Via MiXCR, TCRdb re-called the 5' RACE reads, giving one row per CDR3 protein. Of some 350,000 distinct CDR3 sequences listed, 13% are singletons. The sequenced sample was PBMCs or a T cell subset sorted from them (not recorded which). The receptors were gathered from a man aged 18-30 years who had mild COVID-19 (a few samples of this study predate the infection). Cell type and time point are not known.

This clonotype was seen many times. The CDR3 protein is CASSLDGPDTQYF. CDR3 DNA sequence: TGTGCCAGCAGCTTGGATGGGCCAGATACGCAGTATTTT. The V gene is TRBV5-5, the J gene TRBJ2-3; D is unclear. The CDR3 has 13 amino acids. Germline V lookup: CDR1 SGHKS, CDR2 YYEKEE (reference sequence). V was pared by 0 bases and J by 4 bases, with 6 bases between. Using reference TRBV5-5 and TRBJ2-3 for the parts outside the CDR3, the full variable domain is DAGVTQSPTHLIKTRGQQVTLRCSPISGHKSVSWYQQVLGQGPQFIFQYYEKEERGRGNFPDRFSARQFPNYSSELNVNALLLGDSALYLCASSLDGPDTQYFGPGTRLTVL.

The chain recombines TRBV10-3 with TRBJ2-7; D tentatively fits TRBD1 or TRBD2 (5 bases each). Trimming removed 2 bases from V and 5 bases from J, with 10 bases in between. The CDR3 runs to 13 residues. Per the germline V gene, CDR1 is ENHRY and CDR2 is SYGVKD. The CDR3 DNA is TGTGCCATCAGTGAGACCCGGGACCACGAGCAGTACGTC. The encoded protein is CAISETRDHEQYV.